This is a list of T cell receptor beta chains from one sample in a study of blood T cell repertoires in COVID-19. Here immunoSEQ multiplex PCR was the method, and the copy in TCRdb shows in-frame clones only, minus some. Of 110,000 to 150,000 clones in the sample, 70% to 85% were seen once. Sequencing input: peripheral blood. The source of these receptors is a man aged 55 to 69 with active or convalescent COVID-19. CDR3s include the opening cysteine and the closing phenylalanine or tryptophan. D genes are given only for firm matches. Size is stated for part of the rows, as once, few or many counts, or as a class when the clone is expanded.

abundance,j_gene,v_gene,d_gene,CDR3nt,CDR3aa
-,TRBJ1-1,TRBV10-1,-,TGCGCCAGCAGCAGAGAAGGGACACCGAACACTGAAGCTTTCTTT,CASSREGTPNTEAFF
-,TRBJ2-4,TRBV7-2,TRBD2,TGTGCCAGCAGCTTAGGGGGGGGAGACATTCAGTACTTC,CASSLGGGDIQYF
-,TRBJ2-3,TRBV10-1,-,TGCGCCAGCGCAGGACTAACAGATACGCAGTATTTT,CASAGLTDTQYF
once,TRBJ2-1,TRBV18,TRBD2,TGTGCCAGCTCACCGTCGGGACTAGCGCTGAGCTCCTACAATGAGCAGTTCTTC,CASSPSGLALSSYNEQFF
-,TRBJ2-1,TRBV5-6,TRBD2,TGTGCCAGCAGGACCGGGACTAGCGGGAGTACGGGGGAGTTCTTC,CASRTGTSGSTGEFF
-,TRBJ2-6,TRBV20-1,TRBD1,TGCAGTGCTAGTGACAGGGGCGAAGGGGCCAACGTCCTGACTTTC,CSASDRGEGANVLTF
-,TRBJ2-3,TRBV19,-,TGTGCCAGTAGTATCCGGGATACGCAGTATTTT,CASSIRDTQYF
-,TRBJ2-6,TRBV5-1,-,TGCGCCAGCAGCTTGGTACAGCTCTCTGGGGCCAACGTCCTGACTTTC,CASSLVQLSGANVLTF
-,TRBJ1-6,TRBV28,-,TGTGCCAGCACCTTACACGTCAGTAATTCACCCCTCCACTTT,CASTLHVSNSPLHF
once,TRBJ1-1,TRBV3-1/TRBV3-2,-,TGTGCCAGCAGCCAAGTTAGTGAAGCTTTCTTT,CASSQVSEAFF
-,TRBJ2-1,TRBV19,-,TGTGCCACCTCATGGGGGCTAGGCTCCTACAATGAGCAGTTCTTC,CATSWGLGSYNEQFF
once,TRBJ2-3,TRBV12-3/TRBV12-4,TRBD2,TGTGCCAGCAGGGCTACTAGCGGGAGAACGCATTTT,CASRATSGRTHF
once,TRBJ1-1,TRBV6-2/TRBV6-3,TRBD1,TGTGCCAGCAGCCTTGCACGCGGACAGGGGTTGAACACTGAAGCTTTCTTT,CASSLARGQGLNTEAFF
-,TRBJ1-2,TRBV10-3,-,TGTGCCATCAGTGGGGGGGAGCTTGGCCCATATGGCTACACCTTC,CAISGGELGPYGYTF
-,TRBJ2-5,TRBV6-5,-,TGTGCCAGCAGTCAGCACAGTTCCCCTGAGACCCAGTACTTC,CASSQHSSPETQYF
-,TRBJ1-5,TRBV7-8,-,TGTGCCAGCAGCCCCCGTCCCGGTCAGCCCCAGCATTTT,CASSPRPGQPQHF
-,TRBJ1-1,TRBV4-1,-,TGCGCCAGCAGCCAAGATCGGCAGGCTCGCACTGAAGCTTTCTTT,CASSQDRQARTEAFF
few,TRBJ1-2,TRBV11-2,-,TGTGCCAGCAGCTTAGCCTCAGGGATTCACTATGGCTACACCTTC,CASSLASGIHYGYTF
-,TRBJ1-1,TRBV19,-,TGTGCCAGTAGTATAGATCAGAGGGTGGTGAACACTGAAGCTTTCTTT,CASSIDQRVVNTEAFF
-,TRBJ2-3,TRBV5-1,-,TGCGCCAGCAAGGAATCGGCGGGAACTAGCACAGATACGCAGTATTTT,CASKESAGTSTDTQYF
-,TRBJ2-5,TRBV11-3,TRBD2,TGTGCCAGCAGCCCCCGTCTAGCGGGAGAGACCGAGACCCAGTACTTC,CASSPRLAGETETQYF
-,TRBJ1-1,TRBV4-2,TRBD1,TGTGCCAGCAGCCAATCGACCAGGAAGACAGGGGCCACTGAAGCTTTCTTT,CASSQSTRKTGATEAFF
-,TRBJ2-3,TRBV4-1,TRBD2,TGCGCCAGCAGCCAAGTAGCGGCGGGGGGGCCAGATACGCAGTATTTT,CASSQVAAGGPDTQYF
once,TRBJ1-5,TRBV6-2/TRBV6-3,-,TGTGCCAGCAGTTACTTGGGGCCTAGCAATCAGCCCCAGCATTTT,CASSYLGPSNQPQHF
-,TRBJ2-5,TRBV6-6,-,TGTGCCAGCAGTTACTTCGGGGGGCAGGAGACCCAGTACTTC,CASSYFGGQETQYF
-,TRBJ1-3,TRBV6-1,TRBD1,TGTGCCAGCAGTGTAGGGACAGGATACTCTGGAAACACCATATATTTT,CASSVGTGYSGNTIYF
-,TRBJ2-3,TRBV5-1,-,TGCGCCAGCAGCTCAACAGGGCCAGATACGCAGTATTTT,CASSSTGPDTQYF
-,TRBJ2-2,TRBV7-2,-,TGTGCCAGCAGCTTTTTACCGGGGGCCGGGGAGCTGTTTTTT,CASSFLPGAGELFF
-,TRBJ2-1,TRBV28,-,TGTGCCAGCGGGCCGGGACTGATGTACAATGAGCAGTTCTTC,CASGPGLMYNEQFF
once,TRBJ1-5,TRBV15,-,TGTGCCACCAGCAGAGAACAGGGTGTAGGGCAGCCCCAGCATTTT,CATSREQGVGQPQHF
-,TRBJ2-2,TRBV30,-,TGTGCCTGGAGGCCAATAGGGGGAACCGGGGAGCTGTTTTTT,CAWRPIGGTGELFF
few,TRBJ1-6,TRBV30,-,TGTGCCTGGAGTCTCCAGGGTCGGAATTCACCCCTCCACTTT,CAWSLQGRNSPLHF
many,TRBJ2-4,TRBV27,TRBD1,TGTGCCAGCAGCCGAGGGACAGGGACCAAAAACATTCAGTACTTC,CASSRGTGTKNIQYF
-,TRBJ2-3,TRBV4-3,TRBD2,TGCGCCAGCAGCCAGCTTACGACCGTAGCGGGAGGCACAGATACGCAGTATTTT,CASSQLTTVAGGTDTQYF
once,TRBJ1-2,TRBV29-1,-,TGCAGCGCGGACTTTGGCTACACCTTC,CSADFGYTF
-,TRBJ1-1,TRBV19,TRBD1,TGTGCCAGTAGTAAGGGACAGGGAAGAGTGGGCACTGAAGCTTTCTTT,CASSKGQGRVGTEAFF
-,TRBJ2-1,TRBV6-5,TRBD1,TGTGCCAGCAGTTACTCGAGGACAGGTAGAAATGAGCAGTTCTTC,CASSYSRTGRNEQFF
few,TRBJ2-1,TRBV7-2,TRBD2,TGTGCCAGCAGCCCGGGACTAGCGGGGGTTGAGCAGTTCTTC,CASSPGLAGVEQFF
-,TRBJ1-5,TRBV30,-,TGTGCCTGGAAGACTGGGGCGAGCAATCAGCCCCAGCATTTT,CAWKTGASNQPQHF
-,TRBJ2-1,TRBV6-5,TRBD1,TGTGCCAGCAGTCCCCCGGGACAGGGAGGGAATGAGCAGTTCTTC,CASSPPGQGGNEQFF
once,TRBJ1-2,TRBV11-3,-,TGTGCCAGCAGGGCCGGGGTAGGGGGTAGTGAGTCCTACACCTTC,CASRAGVGGSESYTF
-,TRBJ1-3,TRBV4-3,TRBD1,TGCGCCAGCAGCCAAGATCCGTCGGGAGGGGGCTTTTCTGACACCATATATTTT,CASSQDPSGGGFSDTIYF
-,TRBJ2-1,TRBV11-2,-,TGTGCCAGCAGCTTCGGACTATCTAGCTACAATGAGCAGTTCTTC,CASSFGLSSYNEQFF
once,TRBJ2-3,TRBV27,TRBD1,TGTGCCAGCAGTACAGGGGTGGCAGATACGCAGTATTTT,CASSTGVADTQYF
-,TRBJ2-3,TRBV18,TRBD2,TGTGCCAGCTCCCGCGACCCTAGCGGGAGGGCAGATACGCAGTATTTT,CASSRDPSGRADTQYF
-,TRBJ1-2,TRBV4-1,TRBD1,TGCGCCAGCAGCCCAGGGACAGGGGAGAGCAGGTATGGCTACACCTTC,CASSPGTGESRYGYTF
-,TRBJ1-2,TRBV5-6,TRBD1,TGTGCCAGCAGCCCACAGGGGGTGGCCTATGGCTACACCTTC,CASSPQGVAYGYTF